The 32 T cell receptor beta chains below all came from one sample that was sequenced in a study of control samples from healthy donors and cancer patients. Repertoires were generated with immunoSEQ multiplex PCR, while TCRdb's copy carries only in-frame clones and drops some. The table records 80,000 to 100,000 clones, roughly 92% of them present only once. The sequenced sample consisted of blood. These receptors originate from a human donor in good health. The donor label of this sample is uncertain.

This clone was detected a few times. The rearrangement links TRBV11-2 to TRBJ1-4; D gene uncertain. From germline, CDR1 is SGHAT and CDR2 FQNNGV. The germline V and J ends were trimmed by 0 bases and 5 bases, with 7 bases remaining between them. The CDR3 spans 14 residues. CDR3 loop: CASSLEVRNEKLFF. The CDR3 DNA follows: TGTGCCAGCAGCTTAGAAGTCAGGAATGAAAAACTGTTTTTT.

The CDR3: CASSTDSASEAFF. CDR3 DNA sequence: TGTGCCAGCAGTACGGACAGTGCTTCTGAAGCTTTCTTT. This chain uses TRBV25-1 with TRBJ1-1; possibly TRBD1 for D (6 bases). Germline V gene sequence: CDR1 MGHDK, CDR2 SYGVNS. Trimming removed 5 bases from V and 6 bases from J, with 13 bases in between. The CDR3 has 13 residues.

Of note for this clone: The same CDR3 arises from other DNA sequences in this sample as well. The chain combines TRBV9 with TRBJ1-3; D not resolved. V gave up 3 bases and J gave up 4 bases, with 5 bases separating them. Germline V gene lookup returns CDR1 SGDLS and CDR2 YYNGEE. The CDR3 loop spans 12 amino acids. The CDR3 DNA sequence: TGTGCCAGCAGCGATCACGGAAACACCATATATTTT. Its protein product is CASSDHGNTIYF. Full variable domain (outside the CDR3, taken from reference TRBV9 and TRBJ1-3): DSGVTQTPKHLITATGQRVTLRCSPRSGDLSVYWYQQSLDQGLQFLIQYYNGEERAKGNILERFSAQQFPDLHSELNLSSLELGDSALYFCASSDHGNTIYFGEGSWLTVV.

The chain recombines TRBV14 with TRBJ1-2; 7 positions agree with TRBD1. This CDR3 contains 13 residues. Germline CDR1 and CDR2: SGHDN and FVKESK. V was clipped by 1 base and J by 9 bases; unmatched bases: 5. The DNA of the CDR3 is TGTGCCAGCAGCCAAGTGACAGGGAGGAGCTACACCTTC. As protein: CASSQVTGRSYTF.

This clone appeared a few times. In nucleotides, the CDR3 is TGTGCCAGCTCCCGAGAATCTGGGGCCAACGTCCTGACTTTC. Translation gives CASSRESGANVLTF. This chain links TRBV18 with TRBJ2-6; no clear D gene. In germline, CDR1 is KGHSH, CDR2 LQKENI. Deletions cut 6 bases from V and 1 base from J, with 7 bases between. The CDR3 has 14 residues.

The chain combines TRBV24-1 with TRBJ1-2; 9 nucleotides agree with TRBD1. The trim removed 7 bases at V and 7 bases at J, leaving 12 bases unmatched. Per germline, CDR1 KGHDR and CDR2 SFDVKD. The CDR3 contains 15 residues. The chain's CDR3 is CATSPGQGRLSGYTF. The CDR3 DNA is TGTGCCACCAGCCCGGGACAGGGACGTTTGAGTGGCTACACCTTC.

This clone was counted a single time. The chain employs TRBV2 and TRBJ1-2; weak D call: TRBD1 (5 bases). The CDR3 runs 13 residues. Germline loops: CDR1 SNHLY, CDR2 FYNNEI. Between the trimmed V and J ends, which lost 5 bases and 1 base, there was a span of 8 bases. CDR3 loop: CASSSGLNYGYTF. The CDR3 nucleotides are TGTGCCAGCAGTTCGGGGCTTAACTATGGCTACACCTTC.

This rearrangement joins TRBV11-3 to TRBJ2-3; possible D gene TRBD2, 5 bases. V was trimmed by 5 bases and J by 3 bases, leaving 18 bases between them. Germline loops: CDR1 SGHNT, CDR2 YENEEA. CDR3 length equals 16 residues. CDR3 amino acids: CASSLKPGSLTDTQYF. The CDR3, as DNA: TGTGCCAGCAGCCTAAAACCGGGATCCTTAACAGATACGCAGTATTTT.

The chain recombines TRBV3-1 (or the pseudogene TRBV3-2) with TRBJ2-3; D gene unclear. The germline V gene has CDR1 LGHDT and CDR2 YNNKEL (reference sequence). Between the trimmed V and J ends, which lost 0 bases and 2 bases, there was a span of 6 bases. The CDR3 contains 14 residues. CDR3 sequence: CASSQDWSTDTQYF. The DNA for the CDR3 is TGTGCCAGCAGCCAAGACTGGTCCACAGATACGCAGTATTTT.

The rearrangement uses TRBV2 and TRBJ2-2; TRBD1 aligns across 11 bases. CDR3 length equals 15 residues. J lost 7 bases, V lost 5 bases, and 6 bases had no gene match. Per germline, CDR1 SNHLY and CDR2 FYNNEI. The CDR3 bases are TGTGCCAGCAGTCCGCGGACAGGGGGCAACGGGGAGCTGTTTTTT. The encoded protein is CASSPRTGGNGELFF.

This chain joins TRBV6-2 or TRBV6-3 and TRBJ2-2; D ambiguous. The length of the CDR3 is 13 residues. CDR1 and CDR2 from the germline V gene are MNHEY and SVGEGT. V was shortened by 5 bases and J by 7 bases, with 11 bases between the two germline ends. This CDR3 reads CASSTPPNGELFF. In DNA, the CDR3 is TGTGCCAGCAGTACCCCCCCGAACGGGGAGCTGTTTTTT.

The chain has TRBV15 and TRBJ1-6; D call uncertain. Germline assignment: CDR1 LNHNV and CDR2 YYDKDF (reference sequence). The CDR3 length is 18 residues. V dropped 2 bases and J dropped 0 bases, with 14 bases sitting between them. CDR3 residues: CATSRNPRESSYNSPLHF. As DNA, the CDR3 is TGTGCCACCAGCAGAAACCCTCGGGAAAGCTCCTATAATTCACCCCTCCACTTT. Looking up the rest from reference TRBV15 and TRBJ1-6 gives the full variable domain: DAMVIQNPRYQVTQFGKPVTLSCSQTLNHNVMYWYQQKSSQAPKLLFHYYDKDFNNEADTPDNFQSRRPNTSFCFLDIRSPGLGDTAMYLCATSRNPRESSYNSPLHFGNGTRLTVT.

The chain uses TRBV27 and TRBJ2-5; the D gene is possibly TRBD2 (6 bases). Germline V gene sequence: CDR1 MNHEY, CDR2 SMNVEV (reference sequence). The CDR3 loop spans 14 amino acids. Trimming took 1 base from V and 4 from J, leaving 10 bases between them. CDR3 DNA: TGTGCCAGCAGTTTATTTGGAGGGAGAGAGACCCAGTACTTC. Translating it yields CASSLFGGRETQYF.

The chain joins TRBV10-3 to TRBJ2-2, with unresolved D. This CDR3 is 15 amino acids long. V was pared by 10 bases and J by 5 bases, with 20 bases between. CDR1 and CDR2 (germline): ENHRY, SYGVKD. In DNA, the CDR3 is TGTGCCACCATTAACACGGACCCTGGAACCGGGGAGCTGTTTTTT. Translated: CATINTDPGTGELFF.

This clone showed up just once. The chain links TRBV2 to TRBJ2-3, with a tentative D call TRBD2 (6 bases). The CDR3 extends over 15 amino acids. Per germline, CDR1 SNHLY and CDR2 FYNNEI. The V end lost 4 bases, the J end lost 0 bases, and 11 bases lay between the germline ends. The DNA for the CDR3 is TGTGCCAGCAGTGCGACTAGAACTAGCACAGATACGCAGTATTTT. Its protein product is CASSATRTSTDTQYF.

The genes are TRBV27 and TRBJ1-4, with D perhaps matching TRBD1 (5 bases). The germline CDR1 and CDR2 sequences are MNHEY and SMNVEV (reference sequence). The CDR3 runs to 15 residues. The V gene lost 2 bases and the J gene lost 7 bases, with 14 bases spanning the gap. CDR3: CASSLVGVIPEKLFF. The DNA of the CDR3 is TGTGCCAGCAGTTTAGTGGGGGTTATACCTGAAAAACTGTTTTTT.

The rearrangement uses TRBV6-5 and TRBJ1-6; D perhaps matches TRBD1 (6 bases). The CDR3 extends over 13 amino acids. CDR1 and CDR2 (germline): MNHEY, SVGAGI. Trimming took off 8 bases at V and 7 bases at J, with 12 bases between the two ends. CDR3 DNA: TGTGCCAGCCGTACAGGGCAAAATTCACCCCTCCACTTT. This gives the protein CASRTGQNSPLHF.

As for this clone: This sample also contains other DNA sequences that code for the same CDR3. The chain employs TRBV19 and TRBJ1-6; 7 positions match TRBD1. Germline V gene lookup returns CDR1 LNHDA and CDR2 SQIVND (reference sequence). The CDR3 sequence is 14 residues long. Trimming cost V 6 bases and J 7 bases; bases outside gene matches: 6. The CDR3 region has the DNA TGTGCCAGTAGCCCGGGACAGAAAAATTCACCCCTCCACTTT. This gives the protein CASSPGQKNSPLHF.

The gene calls are TRBV7-8 and TRBJ2-7; 7 bases map to TRBD1. CDR3 length equals 16 residues. Germline values: CDR1 SGHVS, CDR2 FQNEAQ. The J segment lost 3 bases and the V segment lost 5 bases, leaving 13 bases of the junction unmatched. CDR3 amino acids: CASSPNSGQKYYEQYV. The DNA for the CDR3 is TGTGCCAGCAGCCCCAACTCGGGACAGAAGTACTACGAGCAGTACGTC.

The gene calls are TRBV11-2 and TRBJ1-1; D gene ambiguous. CDR1 and CDR2 (germline): SGHAT, FQNNGV. The CDR3 spans 14 residues. V lost 5 bases, J lost 2 bases, and 12 bases lay in between. The CDR3 is CASSRMGTNTEAFF. The CDR3 DNA follows: TGTGCCAGCAGCCGAATGGGTACTAACACTGAAGCTTTCTTT.

The chain employs TRBV11-2 and TRBJ1-3, with D perhaps matching TRBD1 (6 bases). This CDR3 spans 19 amino acids. Germline CDR1 reads SGHAT; CDR2 reads FQNNGV. With 5 bases removed from V and 0 bases from J, the gap between germline ends came to 23 bases. The CDR3 is CASSGVDSPLGHSGNTIYF. CDR3 nucleotide sequence: TGTGCCAGCAGCGGAGTGGACAGTCCTCTAGGGCACTCTGGAAACACCATATATTTT.

This clone came up once. The chain employs TRBV14 and TRBJ2-1; a possible D gene is TRBD2 (5 bases). Per germline, CDR1 SGHDN and CDR2 FVKESK. The CDR3 runs to 13 residues. V shed 2 bases and J shed 7 bases, with 9 bases lying between them. CDR3 sequence reads: CASSQNGVNEQFF. In DNA form, the CDR3 reads TGTGCCAGCAGCCAAAACGGGGTGAATGAGCAGTTCTTC.

The chain couples TRBV6-5 to TRBJ1-2; TRBD1 matches 8 bases. Trimming cost V 8 bases and J 7 bases; bases outside gene matches: 3. The germline gives CDR1 MNHEY, CDR2 SVGAGI. The CDR3 has 11 residues. The CDR3 region has the DNA TGTGCCAGCTGGGACAGGCTTGGCTACACCTTC. Encoded protein: CASWDRLGYTF.

The chain employs TRBV4-1 and TRBJ1-6; 7 nucleotides match TRBD1. V was clipped by 5 bases and J by 10 bases; unmatched bases: 23. The germline V gene has CDR1 MGHRA and CDR2 YSYEKL. The CDR3 consists of 19 residues. The CDR3 sequence: CASSLEPGQAPLSSSPLHF. The CDR3, as DNA: TGCGCCAGCAGCTTAGAGCCTGGACAGGCGCCCCTTTCGAGCTCACCCCTCCACTTT.

The gene calls are TRBV7-8 and TRBJ1-2, with D unresolved. CDR1 is SGHVS, CDR2 FQNEAQ, per germline. Between the trimmed V and J ends, which lost 5 bases and 2 bases, there was a span of 21 bases. The CDR3 has 17 residues. The CDR3 DNA reads TGTGCCAGCAGCCCGCCGATGTTTCAGTTGCGCAACTATGGCTACACCTTC. Translation gives CASSPPMFQLRNYGYTF.

This chain connects TRBV2 to TRBJ2-7, with D uncertain. Germline V CDR1 and CDR2: SNHLY, FYNNEI. The length of the CDR3 is 14 residues. Trimming removed 3 bases from V and 2 bases from J, with 11 bases in between. The CDR3 is CASSDPKKTYEQYF. CDR3 bases: TGTGCCAGCAGTGACCCCAAAAAGACCTACGAGCAGTACTTC.

V gene TRBV9 combines with J gene TRBJ1-5; D unresolved. CDR1 and CDR2 from the germline V gene are SGDLS and YYNGEE. V lost 4 bases and J 4 bases, leaving 9 bases between the germline ends. This CDR3 contains 13 residues. The CDR3 protein is CASSSEPNQPQHF. The CDR3 DNA reads as TGTGCCAGCAGCTCGGAGCCTAATCAGCCCCAGCATTTT.

This clone was seen just once. The chain carries TRBV5-1 and TRBJ2-1, with a tentative D call TRBD2 (6 bases). The V and J ends lost 0 bases and 2 bases respectively, with 6 bases between them. The germline gives CDR1 SGHRS, CDR2 YFSETQ. This CDR3 contains 14 residues. CDR3 nucleotides: TGCGCCAGCAGCTTGGGGGGGGCCTACAATGAGCAGTTCTTC. Encoded protein: CASSLGGAYNEQFF.

The CDR3 is CASSPRLAGTNNEQFF. The CDR3 DNA reads as TGTGCCAGCAGCCCTAGACTAGCGGGGACTAACAATGAGCAGTTCTTC. The gene calls are TRBV5-4 and TRBJ2-1; 11 positions agree with TRBD2. The CDR3 covers 16 residues. V was pared by 4 bases and J by 5 bases, with 8 bases of the junction left unmatched. The germline CDR1 and CDR2 sequences are SGHNT and YYREEE (reference sequence).

Comments on this clone: The sample contains more than one DNA sequence encoding this CDR3. The chain combines TRBV18 with TRBJ2-7; unclear D gene. The CDR3 length is 12 residues. Germline CDR1 reads KGHSH; CDR2 reads LQKENI. Between the trimmed V and J ends, which lost 6 bases and 0 bases, there was a span of 6 bases. In DNA form, the CDR3 reads TGTGCCAGCTCGCCCGACTCCTACGAGCAGTACTTC. Its translation: CASSPDSYEQYF. Variable domain in full (rest from reference TRBV18 and TRBJ2-7): NAGVMQNPRHLVRRRGQEARLRCSPMKGHSHVYWYRQLPEEGLKFMVYLQKENIIDESGMPKERFSAEFPKEGPSILRIQQVVRGDSAAYFCASSPDSYEQYFGPGTRLTVT.

The chain has TRBV18 and TRBJ1-1, with 7 positions matching TRBD1. V lost 3 bases, J lost 0 bases, and 1 base stayed unmatched. The germline gives CDR1 KGHSH, CDR2 LQKENI. The CDR3 consists of 14 residues. CDR3 DNA: TGTGCCAGCTCACCGACAGGGATGAACACTGAAGCTTTCTTT. Encoded protein: CASSPTGMNTEAFF.

The DNA for the CDR3 is TGTGCCAGCAGCTCCGAAGTAGGGTCGGGTGGCTACACCTTC. The encoded protein is CASSSEVGSGGYTF. The V gene is TRBV9, the J gene TRBJ1-2, with D unclear. The ends were cut back, 4 bases at V and 7 bases at J, with 17 bases in the middle. Per the germline V gene, CDR1 is SGDLS and CDR2 is YYNGEE. This CDR3 has 14 residues.